These 18 T cell receptor beta chains were all obtained from the same sample, sequenced in a study of T cell responses to AZD1222 COVID-19 vaccine. Produced via immunoSEQ multiplex PCR; TCRdb's table is partial and in-frame only. The sample gives some 150,000 clones, 88% of which show up once; 2.2% is in the top ten. The sequenced sample was peripheral blood, obtained on day 0 of AZD1222 vaccination. The receptors derive from an adult in good health.

The chain couples TRBV7-9 to TRBJ2-1, with TRBD1 as a possible D gene (5 bases). CDR1 is SEHNR, CDR2 FQNEAQ, per germline (reference sequence). This CDR3 spans 15 amino acids. Trimming removed 3 bases at V and 3 bases at J, with 12 bases between. The CDR3 spells CASSFPGSRYNEQFF. DNA for the CDR3: TGTGCCAGCAGCTTCCCAGGGTCCCGCTACAATGAGCAGTTCTTC.

The chain has TRBV24-1 and TRBJ2-5; no clear D. Trimming removed 9 bases from V and 5 bases from J, with 12 bases in between. Germline V gene lookup returns CDR1 KGHDR and CDR2 SFDVKD. This CDR3 is 12 amino acids long. DNA of the CDR3: TGTGCCACCGGTAGACATGGGGAGACCCAGTACTTC. It is translated as CATGRHGETQYF.

The genes are TRBV28 and TRBJ2-7, with a possible D match to TRBD1 (6 bases). The CDR3 length is 16 residues. The germline V gene encodes CDR1 MDHEN and CDR2 SYDVKM. V shed 6 bases and J shed 1 base, with 19 bases lying between them. For the CDR3, the DNA is TGTGCCAGCAGAACCGCCGGGCAGGGGATTTCCTACGAGCAGTACTTC. It encodes CASRTAGQGISYEQYF.

The chain carries TRBV10-3 and TRBJ1-5; D gene ambiguous. This CDR3 is built from 15 residues. V lost 3 bases to trimming and J lost 4 bases, with 13 bases between them. CDR1 is ENHRY, CDR2 SYGVKD, per germline. This CDR3 is CAISDLPNWNQPQHF. The CDR3 DNA reads as TGTGCCATCAGTGACTTGCCTAACTGGAATCAGCCCCAGCATTTT.

The chain is built from TRBV6-6 and TRBJ2-2, with D maybe TRBD1 (5 bases). V was shortened by 3 bases and J by 1 base, with 9 bases between the two germline ends. The CDR3 is 15 amino acids. The V gene's germline CDR1 is MNHNY and CDR2 SVGAGI (reference sequence). The CDR3 sequence: CASSYWTQNTGELFF. The CDR3 coding sequence is TGTGCCAGCAGTTATTGGACACAGAACACCGGGGAGCTGTTTTTT.

This clone was detected once. V is TRBV7-3 and J is TRBJ2-4, with D unclear. Per the germline V gene, CDR1 is SGHTA and CDR2 is FQGTGA. Between the trimmed V and J ends, which lost 3 bases and 9 bases, there was a span of 9 bases. The CDR3 is 12 residues long. The CDR3: CASSLTEGIQYF. CDR3 in DNA: TGTGCCAGCAGCTTGACGGAAGGCATTCAGTACTTC.

This chain uses TRBV6-4 with TRBJ1-5, with 10 bases fitting TRBD1. This CDR3 comprises 18 residues. The ends lost 5 bases at V and 6 bases at J; junction bases unmatched: 16. Per the germline V gene, CDR1 is MRHNA and CDR2 is SNTAGT. The CDR3: CASSQDRGRGMLGQPQHF. CDR3 bases: TGTGCCAGCAGTCAAGACAGGGGGCGCGGAATGCTTGGTCAGCCCCAGCATTTT.

The CDR3 DNA reads as TGTGCCAGCAGCTTAAGAAGGCAGCCCCAGCATTTT. The encoded protein is CASSLRRQPQHF. The genes are TRBV7-3 and TRBJ1-5; no firm D call. Per the germline V gene, CDR1 is SGHTA and CDR2 is FQGTGA. Trimming removed 1 base from V and 7 bases from J, with 5 bases in between. This CDR3 spans 12 amino acids.

A remark on this clone: The sample contains more than one DNA sequence encoding this CDR3. The CDR3 nucleotides are TGTGCCAGCAGTTTAGGGGATGGCTACACCTTC. Translated, it gives CASSLGDGYTF. The chain carries TRBV12-3 or TRBV12-4 and TRBJ1-2, with no clear D. V lost 1 base to trimming and J lost 6 bases, with 3 bases between them. The length of the CDR3 is 11 residues.

This chain links TRBV19 with TRBJ2-1, with D unresolved. V gave up 2 bases and J gave up 3 bases, with 2 bases separating them. Germline V gene sequence: CDR1 LNHDA, CDR2 SQIVND (reference sequence). CDR3 size: 12 residues. CDR3 region: CASSIIYNEQFF. Written as DNA, the CDR3 is TGTGCCAGTAGTATAATCTACAATGAGCAGTTCTTC.

V and J are TRBV30 and TRBJ2-3, with 8 positions matching TRBD2. Germline V gives CDR1 GTSNPN, CDR2 SVGIG (reference sequence). V lost 0 bases to trimming and J lost 2 bases; unmatched junction nucleotides: 4. The CDR3 has 15 amino acids. CDR3 DNA: TGTGCCTGGAGTGTGCTAGCGGGTATCACAGATACGCAGTATTTT. The encoded protein is CAWSVLAGITDTQYF.

The genes are TRBV28 and TRBJ2-3; D uncertain. CDR3 size: 13 residues. V lost 3 bases and J lost 5, with 9 bases in between. Germline CDR1 MDHEN, CDR2 SYDVKM. The CDR3 region is CASSLPLGDTQYF. DNA of the CDR3: TGTGCCAGCAGTTTGCCCCTTGGAGATACGCAGTATTTT.

V gene TRBV13 combines with J gene TRBJ1-2; a possible D gene is TRBD1 (5 bases). There are 16 residues in the CDR3. CDR1 and CDR2 (germline): PRHDT, FYEKMQ (reference sequence). The ends were cut back, 2 bases at V and 5 bases at J, with 18 bases in the middle. This chain's CDR3 is CASSLRLAGMKYGYTF. Here the CDR3 DNA reads TGTGCCAGCAGCTTACGTCTCGCAGGGATGAAGTATGGCTACACCTTC.

The rearrangement joins TRBV10-3 to TRBJ1-2; TRBD1 agrees at 8 bases. V shed 2 bases and J 5 bases; nucleotides not matched to a gene: 7. The CDR3 is 15 amino acids. Per the germline V gene, CDR1 is ENHRY and CDR2 is SYGVKD. This CDR3 is CAISEPDRVPYGYTF. The CDR3 DNA is TGTGCCATCAGTGAGCCGGACAGGGTCCCATATGGCTACACCTTC.

The chain employs TRBV15 and TRBJ1-3; the D is unclear. The CDR3 loop spans 16 amino acids. Germline CDR1 and CDR2: LNHNV and YYDKDF (reference sequence). Trimming cost V 5 bases and J 0 bases, with 14 bases left between them. The DNA for the CDR3 is TGTGCCACCAGCTCCTCCCCGGGGTTCTCTGGAAACACCATATATTTT. It encodes CATSSSPGFSGNTIYF.

The rearrangement joins TRBV11-3 to TRBJ2-4, with D possibly TRBD1 on 7 matching bases. This CDR3 is built from 14 residues. Trimming shortened V by 5 bases and J by 6 bases, and 14 bases separated the two germline ends. Germline values: CDR1 SGHNT, CDR2 YENEEA. CDR3 coding DNA: TGTGCCAGCAGCACCGGAGGGACAGTAAACATTCAGTACTTC. It specifies CASSTGGTVNIQYF.

The rearrangement links TRBV9 to TRBJ2-3; D possibly matches TRBD1 or TRBD2 (6 bases each). Trimming removed 0 bases at V and 4 bases at J, with 12 bases between. Looked up from germline, CDR1 is SGDLS and CDR2 is YYNGEE. This CDR3 is built from 15 residues. The CDR3 region is CASSVEPGGPDTQYF. CDR3 in DNA: TGTGCCAGCAGCGTAGAGCCCGGGGGCCCAGATACGCAGTATTTT. Full variable domain (missing parts from reference TRBV9 and TRBJ2-3): DSGVTQTPKHLITATGQRVTLRCSPRSGDLSVYWYQQSLDQGLQFLIQYYNGEERAKGNILERFSAQQFPDLHSELNLSSLELGDSALYFCASSVEPGGPDTQYFGPGTRLTVL.

The sample holds one count of this clone. The V call is TRBV27, the J call TRBJ2-7; D is uncertain. The CDR3 is 13 amino acids. Trimming took 3 bases from V and 2 from J, leaving 8 bases between them. The germline V gene has CDR1 MNHEY and CDR2 SMNVEV (reference sequence). The CDR3 here is CASSFGSPYEQYF. For the CDR3, the DNA is TGTGCCAGCAGTTTTGGCTCGCCCTACGAGCAGTACTTC.